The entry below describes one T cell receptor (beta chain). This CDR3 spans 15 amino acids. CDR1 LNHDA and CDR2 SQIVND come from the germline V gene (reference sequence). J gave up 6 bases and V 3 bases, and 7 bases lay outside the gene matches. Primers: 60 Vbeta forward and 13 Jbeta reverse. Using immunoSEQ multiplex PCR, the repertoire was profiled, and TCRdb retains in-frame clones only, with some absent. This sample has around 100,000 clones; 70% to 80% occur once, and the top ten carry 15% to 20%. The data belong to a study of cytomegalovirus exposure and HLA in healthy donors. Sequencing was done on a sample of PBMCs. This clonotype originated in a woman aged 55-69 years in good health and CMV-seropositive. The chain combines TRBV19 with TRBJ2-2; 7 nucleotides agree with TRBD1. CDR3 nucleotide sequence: TGTGCCAGTAGTATGGGACAGAAAGGGGCCGGGGAGCTGTTTTTT. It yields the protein CASSMGQKGAGELFF.